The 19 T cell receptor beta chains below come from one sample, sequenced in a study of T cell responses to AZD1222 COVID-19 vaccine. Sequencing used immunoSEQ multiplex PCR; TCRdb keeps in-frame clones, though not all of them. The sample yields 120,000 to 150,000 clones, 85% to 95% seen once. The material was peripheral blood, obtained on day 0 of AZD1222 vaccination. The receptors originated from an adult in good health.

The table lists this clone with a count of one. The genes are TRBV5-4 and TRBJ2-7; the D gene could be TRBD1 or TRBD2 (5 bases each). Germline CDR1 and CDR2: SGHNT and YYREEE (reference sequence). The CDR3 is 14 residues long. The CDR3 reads CACSLGPNSYEQYF. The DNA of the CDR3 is TGTGCGTGCAGCTTGGGACCGAATTCCTACGAGCAGTACTTC.

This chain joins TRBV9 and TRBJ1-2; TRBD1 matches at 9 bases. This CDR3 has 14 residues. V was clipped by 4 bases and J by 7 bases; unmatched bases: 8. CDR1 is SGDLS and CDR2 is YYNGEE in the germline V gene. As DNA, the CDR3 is TGTGCCAGCAGCTCCCACCGGGACAGGGTTGGCTACACCTTC. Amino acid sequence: CASSSHRDRVGYTF.

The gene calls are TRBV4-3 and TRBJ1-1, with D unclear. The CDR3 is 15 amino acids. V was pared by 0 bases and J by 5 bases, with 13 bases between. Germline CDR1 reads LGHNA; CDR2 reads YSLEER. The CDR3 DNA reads TGCGCCAGCAGCCAAGATTTGGGGAGAAGGACTGAAGCTTTCTTT. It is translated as CASSQDLGRRTEAFF.

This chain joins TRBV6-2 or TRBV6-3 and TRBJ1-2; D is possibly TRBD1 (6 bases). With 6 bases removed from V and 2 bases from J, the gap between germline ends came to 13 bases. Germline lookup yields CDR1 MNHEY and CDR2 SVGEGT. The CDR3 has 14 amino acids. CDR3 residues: CASSPRTANYGYTF. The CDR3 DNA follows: TGTGCCAGCAGCCCACGGACAGCCAACTATGGCTACACCTTC.

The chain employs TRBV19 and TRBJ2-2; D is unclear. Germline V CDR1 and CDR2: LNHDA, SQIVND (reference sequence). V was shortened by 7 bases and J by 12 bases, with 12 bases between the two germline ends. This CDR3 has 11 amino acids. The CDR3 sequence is CASTQTWKLFF. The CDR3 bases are TGTGCCAGTACCCAAACTTGGAAGCTGTTTTTT.

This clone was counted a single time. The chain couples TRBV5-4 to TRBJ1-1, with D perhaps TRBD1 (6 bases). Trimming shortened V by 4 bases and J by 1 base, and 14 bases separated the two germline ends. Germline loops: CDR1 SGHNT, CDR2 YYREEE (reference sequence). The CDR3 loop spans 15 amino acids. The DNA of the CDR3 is TGTGCCAGCAGCCCAGCCAGGGGTTCGAACACTGAAGCTTTCTTT. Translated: CASSPARGSNTEAFF.

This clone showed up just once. In DNA form, the CDR3 reads TGTGCCAGCTGGGCGCCGGGATACAATCAGCCCCAGCATTTT. It encodes CASWAPGYNQPQHF. The chain employs TRBV27 and TRBJ1-5; D uncertain. Germline CDR1 and CDR2: MNHEY and SMNVEV (reference sequence). Trimming cost V 8 bases and J 3 bases, with 14 bases left between them. The CDR3 length is 14 residues.

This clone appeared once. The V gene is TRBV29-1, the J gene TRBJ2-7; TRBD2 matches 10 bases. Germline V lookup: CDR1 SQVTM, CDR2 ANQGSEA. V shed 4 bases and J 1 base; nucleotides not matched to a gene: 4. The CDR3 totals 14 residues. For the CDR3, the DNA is TGCAGCGTTGGGGGGACTAGCGTATCCTACGAGCAGTACTTC. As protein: CSVGGTSVSYEQYF.

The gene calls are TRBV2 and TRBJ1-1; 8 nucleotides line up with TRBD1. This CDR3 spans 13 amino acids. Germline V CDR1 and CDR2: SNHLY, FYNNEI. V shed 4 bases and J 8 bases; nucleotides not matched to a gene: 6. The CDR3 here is CASSVSGGAEAFF. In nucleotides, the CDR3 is TGTGCCAGCAGTGTGTCAGGGGGCGCGGAAGCTTTCTTT.

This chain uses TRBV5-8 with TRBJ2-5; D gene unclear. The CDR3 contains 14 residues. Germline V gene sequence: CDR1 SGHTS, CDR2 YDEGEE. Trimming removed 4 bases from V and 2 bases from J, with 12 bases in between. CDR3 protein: CASSKRDIQETQYF. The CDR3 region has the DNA TGTGCCAGCAGCAAGAGAGACATACAAGAGACCCAGTACTTC.

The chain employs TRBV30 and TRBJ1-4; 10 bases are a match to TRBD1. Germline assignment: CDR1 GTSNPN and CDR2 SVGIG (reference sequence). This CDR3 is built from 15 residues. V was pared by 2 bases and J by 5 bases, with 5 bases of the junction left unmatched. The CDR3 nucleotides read TGTGCCTGGAGTTTACCGGGACAGGGGAATGAAAAACTGTTTTTT. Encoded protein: CAWSLPGQGNEKLFF.

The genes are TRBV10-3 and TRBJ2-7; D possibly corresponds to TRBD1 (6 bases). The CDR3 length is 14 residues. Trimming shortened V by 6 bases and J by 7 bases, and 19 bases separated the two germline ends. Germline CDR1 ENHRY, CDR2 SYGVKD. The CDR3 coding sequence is TGTGCCATCAGCGCGCAGGGGCTTCGATGGGAGCAGTACTTC. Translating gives CAISAQGLRWEQYF.

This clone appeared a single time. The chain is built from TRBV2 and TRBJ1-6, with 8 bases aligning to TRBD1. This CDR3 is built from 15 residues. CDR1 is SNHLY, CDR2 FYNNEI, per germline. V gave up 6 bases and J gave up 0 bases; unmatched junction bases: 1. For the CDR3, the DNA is TGTGCCAGCAGCGGACAGGGCTCCTATAATTCACCCCTCCACTTT. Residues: CASSGQGSYNSPLHF.

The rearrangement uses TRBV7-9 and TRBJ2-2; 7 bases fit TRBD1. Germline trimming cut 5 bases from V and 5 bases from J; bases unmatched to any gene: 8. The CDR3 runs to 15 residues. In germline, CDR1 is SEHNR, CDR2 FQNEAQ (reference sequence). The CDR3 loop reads CASSPGQFKTGELFF. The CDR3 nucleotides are TGTGCCAGCAGCCCGGGACAGTTTAAGACCGGGGAGCTGTTTTTT.

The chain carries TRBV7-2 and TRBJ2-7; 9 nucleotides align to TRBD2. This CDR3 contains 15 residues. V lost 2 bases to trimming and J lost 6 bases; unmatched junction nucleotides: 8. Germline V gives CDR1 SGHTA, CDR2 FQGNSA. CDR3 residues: CASSLPVAGVGEQYF. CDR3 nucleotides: TGTGCCAGCAGCTTACCGGTAGCGGGAGTCGGCGAGCAGTACTTC.

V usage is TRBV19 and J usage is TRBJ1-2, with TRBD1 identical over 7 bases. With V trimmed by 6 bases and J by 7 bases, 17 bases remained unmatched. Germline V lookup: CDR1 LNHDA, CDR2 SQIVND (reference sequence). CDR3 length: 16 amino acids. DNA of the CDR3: TGTGCCAGTAGCCCACAGGGGCAAAGAAAAGGGTTTGGCTACACCTTC. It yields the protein CASSPQGQRKGFGYTF. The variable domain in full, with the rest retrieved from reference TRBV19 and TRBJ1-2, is DGGITQSPKYLFRKEGQNVTLSCEQNLNHDAMYWYRQDPGQGLRLIYYSQIVNDFQKGDIAEGYSVSREKKESFPLTVTSAQKNPTAFYLCASSPQGQRKGFGYTFGSGTRLTVV.

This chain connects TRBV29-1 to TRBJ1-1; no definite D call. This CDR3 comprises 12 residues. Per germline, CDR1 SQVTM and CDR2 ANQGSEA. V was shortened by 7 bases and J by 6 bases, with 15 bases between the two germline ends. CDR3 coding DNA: TGCAGCGCTATCGGAGCCGCGTCTGAAGCTTTCTTT. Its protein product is CSAIGAASEAFF.

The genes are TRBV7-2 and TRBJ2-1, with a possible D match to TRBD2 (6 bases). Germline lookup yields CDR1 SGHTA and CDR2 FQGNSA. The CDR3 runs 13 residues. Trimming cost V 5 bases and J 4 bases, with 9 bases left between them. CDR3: CASSAGPYNEQFF. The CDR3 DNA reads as TGTGCCAGCAGCGCGGGGCCATACAATGAGCAGTTCTTC.

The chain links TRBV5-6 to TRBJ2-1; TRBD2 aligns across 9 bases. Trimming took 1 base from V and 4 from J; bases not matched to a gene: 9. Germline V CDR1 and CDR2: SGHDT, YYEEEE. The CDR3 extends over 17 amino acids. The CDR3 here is CASSLFGVAGVYNEQFF. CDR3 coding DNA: TGTGCCAGCAGCTTGTTTGGGGTAGCGGGAGTGTACAATGAGCAGTTCTTC. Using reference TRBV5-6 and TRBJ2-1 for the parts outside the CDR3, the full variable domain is DAGVTQSPTHLIKTRGQQVTLRCSPKSGHDTVSWYQQALGQGPQFIFQYYEEEERQRGNFPDRFSGHQFPNYSSELNVNALLLGDSALYLCASSLFGVAGVYNEQFFGPGTRLTVL.